This TCR beta chain was retrieved from a study of radiation and T cells in renal cell carcinoma. As for time point: baseline pretreatment blood. Treatment here: 15 Gy SBRT to primary tumor, nephrectomy 4 weeks later. Blood was sampled at baseline, 2 weeks and 4 weeks after SBRT. The patient's renal cell carcinoma had clear cell pathology. Germline V gene data show CDR1 as PRHDT and CDR2 as FYEKMQ (reference sequence). CDR3 length: 13 residues. Trimming stripped 0 bases from V and 0 bases from J, with 3 bases between. TCRdb keeps only in-frame clones here, not all; method: immunoSEQ multiplex PCR. The data hold approximately 110,000 clones, with approximately 78% observed a single time. Study-wide findings and caveats: Pretreatment tumor biopsies were lacking, so baseline clonotypes are unknown.

On this clone itself: Its antigen is still unknown.

The chain combines TRBV13 with TRBJ2-7; D unresolved. This TCR was recovered from a woman between 55 and 75 years old with renal cell carcinoma. The starting material was blood, obtained from a patient whose treatment included radiotherapy and nephrectomy. The CDR3 nucleotides read TGTGCCAGCAGCTTAGGGGGCTCCTACGAGCAGTACTTC. Translated, it gives CASSLGGSYEQYF.